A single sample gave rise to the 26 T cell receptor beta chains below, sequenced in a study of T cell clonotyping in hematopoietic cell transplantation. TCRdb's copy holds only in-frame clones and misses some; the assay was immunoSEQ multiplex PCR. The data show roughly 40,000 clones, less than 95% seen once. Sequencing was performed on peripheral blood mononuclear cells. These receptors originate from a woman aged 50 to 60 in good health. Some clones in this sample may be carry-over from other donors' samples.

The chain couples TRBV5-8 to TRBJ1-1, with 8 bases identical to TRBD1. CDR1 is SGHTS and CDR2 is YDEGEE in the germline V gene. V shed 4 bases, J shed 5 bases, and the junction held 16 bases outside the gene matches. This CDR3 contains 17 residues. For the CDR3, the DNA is TGTGCCAGCAGCGCCCCAGGGGGCAGGATGGTGAGGACTGAAGCTTTCTTT. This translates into CASSAPGGRMVRTEAFF.

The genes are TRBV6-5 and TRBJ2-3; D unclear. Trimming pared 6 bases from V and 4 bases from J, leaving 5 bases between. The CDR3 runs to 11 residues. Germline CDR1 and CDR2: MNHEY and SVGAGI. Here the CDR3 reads CASSRSDTQYF. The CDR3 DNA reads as TGTGCCAGCAGCCGATCAGATACGCAGTATTTT.

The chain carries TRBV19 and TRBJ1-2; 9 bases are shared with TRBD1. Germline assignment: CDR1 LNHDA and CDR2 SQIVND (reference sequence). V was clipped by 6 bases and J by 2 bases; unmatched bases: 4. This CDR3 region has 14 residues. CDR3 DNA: TGTGCCAGTAGGCGACAGGGGGGGAACTATGGCTACACCTTC. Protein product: CASRRQGGNYGYTF.

The CDR3 DNA reads as TGTGCTAGTGGTCAATATACAGCCAGGCAGCCCCAGCATTTT. Translating it yields CASGQYTARQPQHF. The chain couples TRBV12-5 to TRBJ1-5; unclear D gene. The germline V gene has CDR1 LGHNT and CDR2 FRNRAP. Trimming took 5 bases from V and 7 from J, leaving 15 bases between them. The CDR3 runs to 14 residues. Using reference TRBV12-5 and TRBJ1-5 for the parts outside the CDR3, the full variable domain is DARVTQTPRHKVTEMGQEVTMRCQPILGHNTVFWYRQTMMQGLELLAYFRNRAPLDDSGMPKDRFSAEMPDATLATLKIQPSEPRDSAVYFCASGQYTARQPQHFGDGTRLSIL.

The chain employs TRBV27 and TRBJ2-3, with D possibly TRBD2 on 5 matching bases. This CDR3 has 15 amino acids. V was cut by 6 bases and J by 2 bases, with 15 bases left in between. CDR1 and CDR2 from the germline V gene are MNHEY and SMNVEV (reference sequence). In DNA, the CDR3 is TGTGCCAGCAGCCCCCTGACGGGGAACACAGATACGCAGTATTTT. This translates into CASSPLTGNTDTQYF.

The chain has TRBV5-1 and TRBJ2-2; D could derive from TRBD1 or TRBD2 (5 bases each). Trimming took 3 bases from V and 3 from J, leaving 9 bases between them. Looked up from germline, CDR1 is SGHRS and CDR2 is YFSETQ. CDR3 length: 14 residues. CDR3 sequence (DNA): TGCGCCAGCAGCTGGGGACGGGACACCGGGGAGCTGTTTTTT. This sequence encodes CASSWGRDTGELFF.

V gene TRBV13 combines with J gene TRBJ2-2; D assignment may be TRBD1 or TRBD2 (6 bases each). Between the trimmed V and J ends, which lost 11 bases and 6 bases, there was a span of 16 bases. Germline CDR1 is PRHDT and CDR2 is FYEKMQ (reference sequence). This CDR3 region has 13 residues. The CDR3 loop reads CAFRDGGPGELFF. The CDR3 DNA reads TGTGCCTTCCGTGACGGGGGCCCCGGGGAGCTGTTTTTT.

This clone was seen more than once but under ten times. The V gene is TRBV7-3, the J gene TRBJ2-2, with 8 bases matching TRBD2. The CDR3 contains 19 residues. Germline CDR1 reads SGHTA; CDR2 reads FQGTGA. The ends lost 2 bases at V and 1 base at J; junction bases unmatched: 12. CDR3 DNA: TGTGCCAGCAGCTTACGGGCGGGAGCGGGGGTCCTGAACACCGGGGAGCTGTTTTTT. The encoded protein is CASSLRAGAGVLNTGELFF.

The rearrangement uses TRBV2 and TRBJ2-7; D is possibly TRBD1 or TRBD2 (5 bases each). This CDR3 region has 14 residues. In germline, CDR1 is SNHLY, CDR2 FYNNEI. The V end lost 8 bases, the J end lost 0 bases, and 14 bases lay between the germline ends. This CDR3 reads CASDIRESSYEQYF. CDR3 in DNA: TGTGCCAGCGATATCAGGGAGAGCTCCTACGAGCAGTACTTC.

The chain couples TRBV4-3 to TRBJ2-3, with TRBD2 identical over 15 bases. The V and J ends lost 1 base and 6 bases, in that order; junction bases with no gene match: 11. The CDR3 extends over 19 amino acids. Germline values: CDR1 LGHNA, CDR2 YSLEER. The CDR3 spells CASSQAGTSGGPVRDTQYF. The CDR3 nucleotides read TGCGCCAGCAGCCAAGCCGGGACTAGCGGGGGGCCTGTAAGGGATACGCAGTATTTT.

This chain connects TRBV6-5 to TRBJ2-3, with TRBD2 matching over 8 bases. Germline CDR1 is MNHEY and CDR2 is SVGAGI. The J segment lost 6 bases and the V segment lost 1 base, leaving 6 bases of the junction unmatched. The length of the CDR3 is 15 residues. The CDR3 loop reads CASSYFRGGLDTQYF. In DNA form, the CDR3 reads TGTGCCAGCAGTTACTTTCGGGGGGGGCTGGATACGCAGTATTTT.

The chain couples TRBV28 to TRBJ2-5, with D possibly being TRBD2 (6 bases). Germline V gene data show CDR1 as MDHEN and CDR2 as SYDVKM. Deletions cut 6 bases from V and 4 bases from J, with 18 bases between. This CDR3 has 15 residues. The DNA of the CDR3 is TGTGCCAGCAGCCCCCCGGGGAGGAGGCGAGAGACCCAGTACTTC. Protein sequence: CASSPPGRRRETQYF.

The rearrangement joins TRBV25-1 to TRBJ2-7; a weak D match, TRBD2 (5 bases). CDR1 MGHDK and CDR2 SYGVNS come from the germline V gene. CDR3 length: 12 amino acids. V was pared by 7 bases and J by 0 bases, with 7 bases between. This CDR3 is CASNGDSYEQYF. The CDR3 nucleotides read TGTGCCAGCAACGGGGACTCCTACGAGCAGTACTTC.

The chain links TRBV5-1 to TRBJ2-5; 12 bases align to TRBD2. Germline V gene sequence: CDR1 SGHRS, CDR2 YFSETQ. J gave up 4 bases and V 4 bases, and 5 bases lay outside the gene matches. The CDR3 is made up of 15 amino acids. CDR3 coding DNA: TGCGCCAGCAGCGTTCTAGCGGGGGGGACAGAGACCCAGTACTTC. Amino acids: CASSVLAGGTETQYF. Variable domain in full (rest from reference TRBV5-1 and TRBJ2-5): KAGVTQTPRYLIKTRGQQVTLSCSPISGHRSVSWYQQTPGQGLQFLFEYFSETQRNKGNFPGRFSGRQFSNSRSEMNVSTLELGDSALYLCASSVLAGGTETQYFGPGTRLLVL.

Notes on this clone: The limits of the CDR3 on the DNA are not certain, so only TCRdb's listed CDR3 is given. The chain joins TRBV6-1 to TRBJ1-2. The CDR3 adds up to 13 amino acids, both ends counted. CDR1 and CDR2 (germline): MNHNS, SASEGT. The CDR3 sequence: CASILEQIGGYTF.

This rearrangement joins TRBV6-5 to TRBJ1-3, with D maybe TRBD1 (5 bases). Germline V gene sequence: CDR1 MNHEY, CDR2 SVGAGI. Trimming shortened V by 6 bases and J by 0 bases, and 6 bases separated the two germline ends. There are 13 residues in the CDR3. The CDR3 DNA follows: TGTGCCAGCAGGGGGACCTCTGGAAACACCATATATTTT. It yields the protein CASRGTSGNTIYF.

The CDR3 coding sequence is TGTGCCTGCCATGCATTCTCACAGGGTCCTTCCTATGGCTACACCTTC. Protein: CACHAFSQGPSYGYTF. J is TRBJ1-2 and V is TRBV30; maybe TRBD1 (6 bases). The germline V gene encodes CDR1 GTSNPN and CDR2 SVGIG (reference sequence). The V end was cut by 6 bases, the J end by 4 bases, with 24 bases between. This CDR3 is built from 16 residues.

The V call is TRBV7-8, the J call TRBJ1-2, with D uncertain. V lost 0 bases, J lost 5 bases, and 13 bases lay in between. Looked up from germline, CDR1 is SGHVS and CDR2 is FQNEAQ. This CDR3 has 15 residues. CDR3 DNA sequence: TGTGCCAGCAGCTTAGCGGGAGGACGGGGATATGGCTACACCTTC. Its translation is CASSLAGGRGYGYTF.

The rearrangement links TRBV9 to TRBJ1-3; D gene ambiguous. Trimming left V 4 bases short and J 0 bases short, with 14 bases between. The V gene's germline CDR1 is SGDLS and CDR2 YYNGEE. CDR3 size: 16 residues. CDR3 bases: TGTGCCAGCAGCCCGGACGGGGAAAGCTCTGGAAACACCATATATTTT. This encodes CASSPDGESSGNTIYF.

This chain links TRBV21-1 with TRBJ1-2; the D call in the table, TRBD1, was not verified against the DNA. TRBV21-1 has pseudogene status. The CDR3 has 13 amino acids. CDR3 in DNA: TGTGCCAGCAGGGCAGTTGACAGTTGTGGCTACACCTTC. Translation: CASRAVDSCGYTF.

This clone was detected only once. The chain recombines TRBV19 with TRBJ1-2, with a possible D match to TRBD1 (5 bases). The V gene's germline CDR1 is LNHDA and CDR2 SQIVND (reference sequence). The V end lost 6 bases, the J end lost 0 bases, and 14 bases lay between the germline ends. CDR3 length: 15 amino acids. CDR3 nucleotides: TGTGCCAGTAGCCTAACAGGCGAAGCTAACTATGGCTACACCTTC. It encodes CASSLTGEANYGYTF. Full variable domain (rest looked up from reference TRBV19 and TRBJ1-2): DGGITQSPKYLFRKEGQNVTLSCEQNLNHDAMYWYRQDPGQGLRLIYYSQIVNDFQKGDIAEGYSVSREKKESFPLTVTSAQKNPTAFYLCASSLTGEANYGYTFGSGTRLTVV.

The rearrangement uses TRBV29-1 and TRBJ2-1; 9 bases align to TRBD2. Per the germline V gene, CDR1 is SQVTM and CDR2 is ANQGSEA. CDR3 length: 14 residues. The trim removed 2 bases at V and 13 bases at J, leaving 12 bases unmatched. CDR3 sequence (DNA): TGCAGCGTTGAATTAGGGATAGCGGGGGTTGGTCAGTTCTTC. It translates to CSVELGIAGVGQFF.

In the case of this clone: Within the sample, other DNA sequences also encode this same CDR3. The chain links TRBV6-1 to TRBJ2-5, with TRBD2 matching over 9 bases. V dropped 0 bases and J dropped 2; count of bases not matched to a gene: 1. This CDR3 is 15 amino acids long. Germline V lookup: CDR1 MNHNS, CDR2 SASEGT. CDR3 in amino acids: CASSEAAGGQETQYF. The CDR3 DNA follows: TGTGCCAGCAGTGAAGCTGCGGGGGGGCAAGAGACCCAGTACTTC.

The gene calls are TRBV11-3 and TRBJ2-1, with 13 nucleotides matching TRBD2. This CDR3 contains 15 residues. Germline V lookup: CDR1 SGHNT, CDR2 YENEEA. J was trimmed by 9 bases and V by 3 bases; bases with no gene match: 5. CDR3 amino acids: CASSFRTSGGVEQFF. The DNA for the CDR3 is TGTGCCAGCAGCTTTAGGACTAGCGGGGGTGTTGAGCAGTTCTTC. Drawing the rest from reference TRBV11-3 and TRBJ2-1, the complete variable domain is EAGVVQSPRYKIIEKKQPVAFWCNPISGHNTLYWYLQNLGQGPELLIRYENEEAVDDSQLPKDRFSAERLKGVDSTLKIQPAELGDSAVYLCASSFRTSGGVEQFFGPGTRLTVL.

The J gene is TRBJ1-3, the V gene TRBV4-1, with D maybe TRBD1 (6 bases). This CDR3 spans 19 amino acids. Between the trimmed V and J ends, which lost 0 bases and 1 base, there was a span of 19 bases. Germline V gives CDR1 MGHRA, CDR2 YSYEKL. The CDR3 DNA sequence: TGCGCCAGCAGCCAAGATAGGAGGACAGAGCTTTCTTCTGGAAACACCATATATTTT. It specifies CASSQDRRTELSSGNTIYF.

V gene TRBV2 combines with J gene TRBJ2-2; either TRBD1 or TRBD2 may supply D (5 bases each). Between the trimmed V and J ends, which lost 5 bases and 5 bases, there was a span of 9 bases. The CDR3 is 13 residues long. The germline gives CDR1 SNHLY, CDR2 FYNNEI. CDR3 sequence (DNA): TGTGCCAGCAGTAAATGGGGGACCGGGGAGCTGTTTTTT. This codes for CASSKWGTGELFF.